The clone carrying this T cell receptor beta chain has only a few counts. Any gene name here is a mouse gene name. The DNA ends 4 residues before the CDR3 does, and the rest of the CDR3 is filled in from the germline J gene. This sample was taken from a study of CD8+ T cells in alopecia areata. Trimming left V 7 bases short and J 0 bases short, with 12 bases between. The CDR3 has 14 amino acids. Germline values: CDR1 NSHNY, CDR2 SYGAGN. RNA extraction was followed by reverse transcription into cDNA, which acted as the sequencing template. Profiled with immunoSEQ multiplex PCR; TCRdb holds only in-frame clones, not every one. Singletons are absent from the sample, which has over 250,000 clones. The study sorted pooled cutaneous lymph node cells by CD4, CD8alpha, NKG2D, NKG2ACE and other markers.

The chain combines TRBV13-1 with TRBJ2-4; a weak D match, TRBD2 (6 bases). The source material was CD4+ T cells sorted from a lymph node. This TCR came from a C3H/HeJ mouse with alopecia areata. For the strain, the MHC haplotype given is H2-k. The CDR3 loop reads CASSSTGSQNTLYF. The sequenced CDR3 bases are TGTGCCAGCTCCTCGACTGGTAGTCAAAAC.